Below are 17 T cell receptor beta chains sequenced from a single sample in a study of cytomegalovirus exposure and HLA in healthy donors. PCR primers comprised 60 Vbeta and 13 Jbeta primers. The data were produced by immunoSEQ multiplex PCR, yet TCRdb's version contains in-frame clones alone and is incomplete. The sample yields about 170,000 clones, less than 80% seen once. The material sequenced was PBMCs. The origin of the receptors is a man aged 35-49 years in good health and CMV-seronegative.

The V gene is TRBV25-1, the J gene TRBJ2-6, with D possibly matching TRBD1 (6 bases). Germline values: CDR1 MGHDK, CDR2 SYGVNS. The CDR3 totals 15 residues. The V gene lost 5 bases and the J gene lost 4 bases, with 12 bases spanning the gap. In nucleotides, the CDR3 is TGTGCCAGCAGTCCCCAGGGGACAGGGGCCAACGTCCTGACTTTC. This codes for CASSPQGTGANVLTF.

CDR3 coding DNA: TGTGCCAGCCGTAGCGGGGGGGTGAACACCGGGGAGCTGTTTTTT. Translated, it gives CASRSGGVNTGELFF. V is TRBV28 and J is TRBJ2-2; 11 bases agree with TRBD2. After removal of 8 bases from V and 1 base from J, the junction contained 3 bases not matched to a gene. The CDR3 loop spans 15 amino acids. Germline values: CDR1 MDHEN, CDR2 SYDVKM.

CDR3 sequence reads: CASSVDRAAEQYF. The DNA of the CDR3 is TGTGCCAGCAGTGTGGACAGAGCCGCCGAGCAGTACTTC. The chain couples TRBV28 to TRBJ2-7; TRBD1 might be the D (6 bases). There are 13 residues in the CDR3. Per germline, CDR1 MDHEN and CDR2 SYDVKM. V lost 5 bases, J lost 6 bases, and 14 bases lay in between.

The DNA of the CDR3 is TGTGCCAGCAGTTTGGTATTCGGAGAGACCCAGTACTTC. Translation: CASSLVFGETQYF. The J gene is TRBJ2-5, the V gene TRBV27; D is uncertain. Per germline, CDR1 MNHEY and CDR2 SMNVEV (reference sequence). Between the trimmed V and J ends, which lost 3 bases and 4 bases, there was a span of 9 bases. This CDR3 contains 13 residues.

The chain links TRBV5-4 to TRBJ2-3; the match to TRBD1 covers 10 bases. The V and J ends lost 3 bases and 4 bases, in that order; junction bases with no gene match: 8. The length of the CDR3 is 16 residues. The germline V gene encodes CDR1 SGHNT and CDR2 YYREEE (reference sequence). As DNA, the CDR3 is TGTGCCAGCAGCTCGACAGGGGGCCGGGGGGCAGATACGCAGTATTTT. Encoded protein: CASSSTGGRGADTQYF. The full variable domain, completed using reference TRBV5-4 and TRBJ2-3, is ETGVTQSPTHLIKTRGQQVTLRCSSQSGHNTVSWYQQALGQGPQFIFQYYREEENGRGNFPPRFSGLQFPNYSSELNVNALELDDSALYLCASSSTGGRGADTQYFGPGTRLTVL.

The J gene is TRBJ2-1, the V gene TRBV7-9; D might be TRBD2 (5 bases). With 1 base removed from V and 0 bases from J, the gap between germline ends came to 10 bases. This CDR3 is built from 16 residues. Germline V gives CDR1 SEHNR, CDR2 FQNEAQ (reference sequence). Written as DNA, the CDR3 is TGTGCCAGCAGCTTAGTAAGGGCGGGCTCCTACAATGAGCAGTTCTTC. This sequence encodes CASSLVRAGSYNEQFF.

This clone was counted between two and nine times. V usage is TRBV7-2 and J usage is TRBJ2-3, with D tentatively TRBD1 (7 bases). Germline V CDR1 and CDR2: SGHTA, FQGNSA. CDR3 size: 16 residues. Trimming took off 3 bases at V and 5 bases at J, with 18 bases between the two ends. This chain's CDR3 is CASSLGQGGFRDTQYF. CDR3 nucleotide sequence: TGTGCCAGCAGCTTGGGCCAGGGGGGTTTTAGAGATACGCAGTATTTT.

This clone appeared a few times. The chain joins TRBV6-1 to TRBJ2-2; D not resolved. The ends were cut back, 6 bases at V and 7 bases at J, with 6 bases in the middle. The CDR3 spans 11 residues. The germline V gene encodes CDR1 MNHNS and CDR2 SASEGT. The chain's CDR3 is CASRAIGELFF. CDR3 in DNA: TGTGCCAGCAGAGCGATCGGGGAGCTGTTTTTT.

The rearrangement uses TRBV27 and TRBJ2-7; 8 bases align to TRBD1. V lost 0 bases, J lost 3 bases, and 4 bases stayed unmatched. Germline CDR1 reads MNHEY; CDR2 reads SMNVEV (reference sequence). CDR3 size: 15 residues. CDR3 DNA: TGTGCCAGCAGTTTATCTAGGACAGGGAGCTACGAGCAGTACTTC. As protein: CASSLSRTGSYEQYF.

V and J are TRBV5-1 and TRBJ2-5, with a tentative D call TRBD1 (5 bases). The CDR3 is 14 residues long. The germline gives CDR1 SGHRS, CDR2 YFSETQ. The V gene lost 7 bases and the J gene lost 5 bases, with 18 bases spanning the gap. The CDR3 sequence: CASATIGAVETQYF. CDR3 DNA: TGCGCCAGCGCCACCATAGGGGCGGTGGAGACCCAGTACTTC. Variable domain in full (rest from reference TRBV5-1 and TRBJ2-5): KAGVTQTPRYLIKTRGQQVTLSCSPISGHRSVSWYQQTPGQGLQFLFEYFSETQRNKGNFPGRFSGRQFSNSRSEMNVSTLELGDSALYLCASATIGAVETQYFGPGTRLLVL.

The chain couples TRBV28 to TRBJ2-3; TRBD1 might be the D (6 bases). Deletions cut 8 bases from V and 8 bases from J, with 14 bases between. This CDR3 region has 12 residues. Germline V gives CDR1 MDHEN, CDR2 SYDVKM. CDR3 DNA sequence: TGTGCCAGCGCAGGGGATTTAGGTACGCAGTATTTT. Translated, it gives CASAGDLGTQYF.

The rearrangement uses TRBV9 and TRBJ1-4; a possible D gene is TRBD1 (5 bases). This CDR3 has 15 residues. CDR1 SGDLS and CDR2 YYNGEE come from the germline V gene. The V gene lost 1 base and the J gene lost 4 bases, with 11 bases spanning the gap. CDR3 loop: CASSVQDQGNEKLFF. The DNA of the CDR3 is TGTGCCAGCAGCGTACAGGACCAGGGTAATGAAAAACTGTTTTTT.

The gene calls are TRBV6-5 and TRBJ2-2, with D perhaps TRBD1 (6 bases). The V and J ends lost 7 bases and 1 base respectively, with 10 bases between them. The germline CDR1 and CDR2 sequences are MNHEY and SVGAGI. The CDR3 length is 14 residues. The CDR3 sequence is CASTQGWNTGELFF. The DNA of the CDR3 is TGTGCCAGCACGCAGGGGTGGAACACCGGGGAGCTGTTTTTT.

The CDR3 loop reads CSAGGSLAGEQYF. In nucleotides, the CDR3 is TGCAGCGCAGGGGGTAGTCTTGCGGGTGAGCAGTACTTC. The chain has TRBV29-1 and TRBJ2-7; TRBD1 aligns across 7 bases. Trimming cost V 7 bases and J 7 bases; bases outside gene matches: 13. Looked up from germline, CDR1 is SQVTM and CDR2 is ANQGSEA. CDR3 length: 13 amino acids.

The rearrangement joins TRBV5-4 to TRBJ2-5; 8 bases line up with TRBD2. Germline V gene sequence: CDR1 SGHNT, CDR2 YYREEE (reference sequence). The length of the CDR3 is 16 residues. Losses at the gene ends were 3 bases for V and 7 bases for J; bases not matched to a gene: 14. The CDR3 protein is CASSSGAGTRDGTQYF. Here the CDR3 DNA reads TGTGCCAGCAGCTCAGGGGCCGGGACTAGGGACGGGACCCAGTACTTC.

This clone has more than one count but fewer than ten. The chain joins TRBV2 to TRBJ2-1; a weak D match, TRBD2 (5 bases). The germline CDR1 and CDR2 sequences are SNHLY and FYNNEI. Trimming took off 6 bases at V and 3 bases at J, with 18 bases between the two ends. CDR3 length: 16 residues. The CDR3 spells CASRPLGEWLYNEQFF. The CDR3 DNA reads as TGTGCCAGCAGGCCCCTCGGGGAATGGCTCTACAATGAGCAGTTCTTC. Full variable domain (outside the CDR3, taken from reference TRBV2 and TRBJ2-1): EPEVTQTPSHQVTQMGQEVILRCVPISNHLYFYWYRQILGQKVEFLVSFYNNEISEKSEIFDDQFSVERPDGSNFTLKIRSTKLEDSAMYFCASRPLGEWLYNEQFFGPGTRLTVL.

CDR3 nucleotides: TGTGCCAGCAGCTTAGTCCGGACTAGCGGGAGAGGGGAGCTGTTTTTT. It yields the protein CASSLVRTSGRGELFF. J is TRBJ2-2 and V is TRBV7-6; 13 bases align to TRBD2. Per germline, CDR1 SGHVS and CDR2 FNYEAQ. V was pared by 1 base and J by 8 bases, with 4 bases of the junction left unmatched. This CDR3 is 16 amino acids long.